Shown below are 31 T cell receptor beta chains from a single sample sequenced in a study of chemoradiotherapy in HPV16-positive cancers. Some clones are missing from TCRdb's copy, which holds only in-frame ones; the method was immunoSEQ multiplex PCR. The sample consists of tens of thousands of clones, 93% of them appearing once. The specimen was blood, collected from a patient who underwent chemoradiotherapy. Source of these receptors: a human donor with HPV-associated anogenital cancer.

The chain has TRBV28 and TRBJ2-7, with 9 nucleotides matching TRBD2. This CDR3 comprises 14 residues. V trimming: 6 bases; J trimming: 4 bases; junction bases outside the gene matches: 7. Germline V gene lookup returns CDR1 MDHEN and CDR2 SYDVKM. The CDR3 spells CASREIAGVYEQYF. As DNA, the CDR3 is TGTGCCAGCAGAGAAATAGCGGGAGTATACGAGCAGTACTTC.

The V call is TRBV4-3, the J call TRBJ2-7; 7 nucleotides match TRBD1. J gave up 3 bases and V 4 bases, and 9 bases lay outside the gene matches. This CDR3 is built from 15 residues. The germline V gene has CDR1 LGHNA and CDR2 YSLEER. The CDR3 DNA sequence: TGCGCCAGCAGCCGAGACCAGGGACAGTACTACGAGCAGTACTTC. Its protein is CASSRDQGQYYEQYF.

The DNA for the CDR3 is TGTGCCAGTAGTTCGTCTATGGCAGGGAACCTGAACACTGAAGCTTTCTTT. Residues: CASSSSMAGNLNTEAFF. The rearrangement uses TRBV19 and TRBJ1-1, with D possibly being TRBD1 (5 bases). The V gene's germline CDR1 is LNHDA and CDR2 SQIVND (reference sequence). CDR3 length: 17 residues. Trimming pared 5 bases from V and 0 bases from J, leaving 19 bases between.

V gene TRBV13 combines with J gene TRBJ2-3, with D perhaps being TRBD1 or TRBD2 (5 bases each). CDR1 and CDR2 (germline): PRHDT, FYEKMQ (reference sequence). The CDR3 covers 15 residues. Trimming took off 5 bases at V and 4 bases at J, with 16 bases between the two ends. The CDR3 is CASSEGIDRSDTQYF. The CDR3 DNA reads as TGTGCCAGCAGCGAGGGGATAGATCGGTCAGATACGCAGTATTTT.

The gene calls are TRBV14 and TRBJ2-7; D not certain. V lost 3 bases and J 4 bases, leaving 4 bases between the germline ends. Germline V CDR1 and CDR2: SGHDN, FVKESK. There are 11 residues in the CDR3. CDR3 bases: TGTGCCAGCAGCCAGGGGTACGAGCAGTACTTC. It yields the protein CASSQGYEQYF.

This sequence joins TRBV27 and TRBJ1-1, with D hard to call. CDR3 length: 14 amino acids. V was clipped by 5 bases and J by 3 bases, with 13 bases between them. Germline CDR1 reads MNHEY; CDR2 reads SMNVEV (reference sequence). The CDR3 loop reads CASSLRRGYTEAFF. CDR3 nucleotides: TGTGCCAGCAGTCTCAGGCGGGGTTACACTGAAGCTTTCTTT.

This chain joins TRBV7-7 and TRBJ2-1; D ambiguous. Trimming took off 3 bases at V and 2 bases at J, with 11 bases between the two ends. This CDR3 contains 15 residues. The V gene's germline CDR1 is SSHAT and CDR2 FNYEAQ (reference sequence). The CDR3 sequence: CASSFLPGPYNEQFF. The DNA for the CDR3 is TGTGCCAGCAGCTTCCTCCCTGGCCCCTACAATGAGCAGTTCTTC.

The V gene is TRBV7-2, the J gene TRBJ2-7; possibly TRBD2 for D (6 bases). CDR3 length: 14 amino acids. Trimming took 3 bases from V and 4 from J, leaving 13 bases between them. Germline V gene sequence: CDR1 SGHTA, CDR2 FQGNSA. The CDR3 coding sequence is TGTGCCAGCAGCTTCGGTGGAGGGTGGTACGAGCAGTACTTC. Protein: CASSFGGGWYEQYF.

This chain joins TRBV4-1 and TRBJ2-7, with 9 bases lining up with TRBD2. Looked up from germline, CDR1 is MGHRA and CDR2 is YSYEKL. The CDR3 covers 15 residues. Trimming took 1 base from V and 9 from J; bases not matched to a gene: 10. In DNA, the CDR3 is TGCGCCAGCAGCCAAGGATTAGCGGGGGCTACAGGGCAGTACTTC. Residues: CASSQGLAGATGQYF.

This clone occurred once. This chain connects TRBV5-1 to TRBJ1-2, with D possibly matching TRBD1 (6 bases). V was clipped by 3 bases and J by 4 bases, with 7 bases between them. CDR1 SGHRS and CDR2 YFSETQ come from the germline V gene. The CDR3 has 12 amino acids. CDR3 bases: TGCGCCAGCAGCTCGGACAGCTATGGCTACACCTTC. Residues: CASSSDSYGYTF.

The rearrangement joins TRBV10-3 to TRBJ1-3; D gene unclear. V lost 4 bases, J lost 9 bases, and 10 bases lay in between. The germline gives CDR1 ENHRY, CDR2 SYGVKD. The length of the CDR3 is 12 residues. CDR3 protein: CAISGVSGTIYF. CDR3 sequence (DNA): TGTGCCATCAGTGGGGTTTCTGGCACCATATATTTT.

CDR3 DNA: TGTGCCAGCAGTGAGGACAGGGTGAACACTGAAGCTTTCTTT. This codes for CASSEDRVNTEAFF. The chain combines TRBV6-5 with TRBJ1-1; 8 bases are a match to TRBD1. There are 14 residues in the CDR3. Germline V lookup: CDR1 MNHEY, CDR2 SVGAGI. V was clipped by 5 bases and J by 0 bases; unmatched bases: 2.

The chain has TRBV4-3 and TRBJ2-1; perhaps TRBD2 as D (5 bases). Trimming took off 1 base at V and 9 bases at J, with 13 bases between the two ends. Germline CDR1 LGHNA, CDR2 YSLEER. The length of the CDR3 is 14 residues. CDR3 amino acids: CASSQGPLAVEQFF. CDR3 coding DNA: TGCGCCAGCAGCCAAGGACCGCTAGCAGTTGAGCAGTTCTTC.

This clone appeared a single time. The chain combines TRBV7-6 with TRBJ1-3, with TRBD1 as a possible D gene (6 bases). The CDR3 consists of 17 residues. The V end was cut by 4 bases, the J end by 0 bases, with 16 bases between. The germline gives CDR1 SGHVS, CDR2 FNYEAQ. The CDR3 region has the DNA TGTGCCAGCAGCTCGCGAGGACAGTGGCGCTCTGGAAACACCATATATTTT. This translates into CASSSRGQWRSGNTIYF.

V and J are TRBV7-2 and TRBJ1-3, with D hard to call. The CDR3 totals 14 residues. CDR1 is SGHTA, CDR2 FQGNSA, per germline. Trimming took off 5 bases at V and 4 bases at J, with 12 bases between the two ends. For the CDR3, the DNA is TGTGCCAGCAGCCCGGTGGGAGACGGAAACACCATATATTTT. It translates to CASSPVGDGNTIYF.

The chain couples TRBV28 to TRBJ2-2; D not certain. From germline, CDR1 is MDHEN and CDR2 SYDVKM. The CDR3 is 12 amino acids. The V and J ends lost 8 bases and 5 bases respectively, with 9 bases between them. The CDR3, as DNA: TGTGCCAGCGGCCCTGGGACCGGGGAGCTGTTTTTT. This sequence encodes CASGPGTGELFF.

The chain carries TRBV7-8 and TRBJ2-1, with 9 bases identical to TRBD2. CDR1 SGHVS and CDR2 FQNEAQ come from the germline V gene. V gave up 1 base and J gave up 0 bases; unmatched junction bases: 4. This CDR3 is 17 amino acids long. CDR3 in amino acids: CASSLGGSGSSYNEQFF. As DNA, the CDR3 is TGTGCCAGCAGCTTAGGGGGTAGCGGGAGCTCCTACAATGAGCAGTTCTTC.

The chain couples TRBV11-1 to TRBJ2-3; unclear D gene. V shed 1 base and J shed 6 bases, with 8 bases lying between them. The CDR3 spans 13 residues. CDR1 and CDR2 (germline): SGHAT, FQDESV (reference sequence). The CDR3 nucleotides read TGTGCCAGCAGCTTAGGGGTATCCGATACGCAGTATTTT. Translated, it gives CASSLGVSDTQYF. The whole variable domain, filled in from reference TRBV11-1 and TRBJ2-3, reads EAEVAQSPRYKITEKSQAVAFWCDPISGHATLYWYRQILGQGPELLVQFQDESVVDDSQLPKDRFSAERLKGVDSTLKIQPAELGDSAMYLCASSLGVSDTQYFGPGTRLTVL.

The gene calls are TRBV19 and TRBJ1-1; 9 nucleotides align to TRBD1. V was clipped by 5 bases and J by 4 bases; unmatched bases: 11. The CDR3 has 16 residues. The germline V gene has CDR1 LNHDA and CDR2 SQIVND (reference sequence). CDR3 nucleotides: TGTGCCAGTAGTCCCAACCCGGGACAGGGACTCACTGAAGCTTTCTTT. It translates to CASSPNPGQGLTEAFF.

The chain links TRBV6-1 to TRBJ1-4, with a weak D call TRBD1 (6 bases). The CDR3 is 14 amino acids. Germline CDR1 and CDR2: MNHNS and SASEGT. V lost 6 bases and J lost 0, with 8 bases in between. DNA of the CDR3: TGTGCCAGCAGCTACAGGGCAACTAATGAAAAACTGTTTTTT. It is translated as CASSYRATNEKLFF.

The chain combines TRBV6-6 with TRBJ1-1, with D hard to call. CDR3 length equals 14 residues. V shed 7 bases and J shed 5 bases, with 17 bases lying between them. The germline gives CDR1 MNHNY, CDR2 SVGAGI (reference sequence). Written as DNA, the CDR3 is TGTGCCAGCAACCCAGTTGGGCGAGGGACTGAAGCTTTCTTT. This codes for CASNPVGRGTEAFF.

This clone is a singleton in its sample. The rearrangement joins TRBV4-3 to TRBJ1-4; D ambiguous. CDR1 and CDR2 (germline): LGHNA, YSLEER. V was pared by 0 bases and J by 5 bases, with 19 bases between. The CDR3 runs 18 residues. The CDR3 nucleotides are TGCGCCAGCAGCCAAGACCAGCGGGCATTATGGGAAAATGAAAAACTGTTTTTT. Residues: CASSQDQRALWENEKLFF.

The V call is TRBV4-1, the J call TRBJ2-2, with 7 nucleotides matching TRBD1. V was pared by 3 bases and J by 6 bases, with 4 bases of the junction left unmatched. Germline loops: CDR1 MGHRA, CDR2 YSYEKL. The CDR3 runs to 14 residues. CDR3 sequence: CASSHSGQAGELFF. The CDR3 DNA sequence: TGCGCCAGCAGCCATTCAGGACAGGCCGGGGAGCTGTTTTTT.

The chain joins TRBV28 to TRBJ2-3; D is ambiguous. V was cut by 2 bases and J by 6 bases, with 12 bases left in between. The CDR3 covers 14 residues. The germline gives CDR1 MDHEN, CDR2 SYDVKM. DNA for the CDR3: TGTGCCAGCAGTTTACCCCCCGCGATTGATACGCAGTATTTT. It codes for CASSLPPAIDTQYF.

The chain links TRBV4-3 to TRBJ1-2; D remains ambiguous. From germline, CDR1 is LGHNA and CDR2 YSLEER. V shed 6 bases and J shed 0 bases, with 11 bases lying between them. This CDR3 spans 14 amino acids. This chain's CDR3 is CASSQSRTNYGYTF. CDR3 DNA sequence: TGCGCCAGCAGTCAAAGCAGAACTAACTATGGCTACACCTTC.

This CDR3 is CASSYSAQGYEQYF. The CDR3 DNA follows: TGTGCCAGCAGTTACTCGGCCCAGGGCTACGAGCAGTACTTC. The chain is built from TRBV6-5 and TRBJ2-7; a weak D match, TRBD1 (5 bases). CDR1 MNHEY and CDR2 SVGAGI come from the germline V gene. Trimming removed 0 bases at V and 3 bases at J, with 9 bases between. This CDR3 contains 14 residues.

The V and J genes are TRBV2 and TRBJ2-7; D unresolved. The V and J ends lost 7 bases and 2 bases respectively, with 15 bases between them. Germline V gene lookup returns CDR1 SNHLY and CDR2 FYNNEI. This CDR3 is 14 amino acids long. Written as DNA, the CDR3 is TGTGCCAGCAATCCTAACGAGTTGGCCTACGAGCAGTACTTC. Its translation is CASNPNELAYEQYF. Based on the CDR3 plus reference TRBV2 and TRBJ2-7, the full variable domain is EPEVTQTPSHQVTQMGQEVILRCVPISNHLYFYWYRQILGQKVEFLVSFYNNEISEKSEIFDDQFSVERPDGSNFTLKIRSTKLEDSAMYFCASNPNELAYEQYFGPGTRLTVT.

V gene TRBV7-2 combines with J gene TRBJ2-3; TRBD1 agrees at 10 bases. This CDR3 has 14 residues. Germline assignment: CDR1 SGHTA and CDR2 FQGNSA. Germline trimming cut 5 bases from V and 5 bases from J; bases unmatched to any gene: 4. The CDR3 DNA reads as TGTGCCAGCAGCCGGACAGGGGGTTTAGATACGCAGTATTTT. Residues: CASSRTGGLDTQYF. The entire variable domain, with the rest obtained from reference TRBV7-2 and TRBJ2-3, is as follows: GAGVSQSPSNKVTEKGKDVELRCDPISGHTALYWYRQSLGQGLEFLIYFQGNSAPDKSGLPSDRFSAERTGGSVSTLTIQRTQQEDSAVYLCASSRTGGLDTQYFGPGTRLTVL.

The CDR3 region has the DNA TGTGCCAGCAGTTTAGTATCCGGGACAGGGGAAGGAAATCAGCCCCAGCATTTT. It yields the protein CASSLVSGTGEGNQPQHF. V usage is TRBV21-1 and J usage is TRBJ1-5; TRBD1 is taken as the D call from the table, unchecked against the DNA. TRBV21-1 is a known pseudogene. The CDR3 sequence is 18 residues long.

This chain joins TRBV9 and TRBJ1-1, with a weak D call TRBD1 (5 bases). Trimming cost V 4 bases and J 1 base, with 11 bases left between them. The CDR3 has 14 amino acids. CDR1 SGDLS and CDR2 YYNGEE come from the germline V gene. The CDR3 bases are TGTGCCAGCAGCTCAGTAGGGGAGAACACTGAAGCTTTCTTT. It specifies CASSSVGENTEAFF.

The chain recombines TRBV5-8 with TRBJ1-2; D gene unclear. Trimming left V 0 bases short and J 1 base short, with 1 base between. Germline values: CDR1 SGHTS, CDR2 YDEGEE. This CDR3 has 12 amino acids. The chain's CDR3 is CASSLGNYGYTF. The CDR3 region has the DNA TGTGCCAGCAGCTTGGGTAACTATGGCTACACCTTC.